Described below is a single TCR beta chain sequence and its context. Its cognate antigen is unknown. Here immunoSEQ multiplex PCR was the method, and the copy in TCRdb shows in-frame clones only, minus some. The repertoire holds 25,000 to 35,000 clones, with approximately 94% as singletons. This sample stems from a study of T cell clonotyping in hematopoietic cell transplantation. General study points: At the given depth, recipient repertoires were over 95% de novo clonotypes. After transplant, recipient diversity fell while pathologically expanded clonotypes grew through day 180. Without cell sorting, CD4 versus CD8 contributions remain unresolved. Graft donor and pretransplant recipient Inverse Simpson Index values predicted broader posttransplant TCR diversity.

Trimming took off 8 bases at V and 11 bases at J, with 27 bases between the two ends. The CDR3 has 16 residues. Germline CDR1 reads LGHNA; CDR2 reads YSLEER. V and J are TRBV4-3 and TRBJ2-2, with no clear D. Specimen: peripheral blood mononuclear cells. The origin of this receptor is a man aged 50 to 60 in good health. Some clones in this sample may be carry-over from other donors' samples. CDR3: CASGEGRFTPQLELFF. The DNA for the CDR3 is TGCGCCAGCGGCGAAGGACGGTTCACCCCACAGTTAGAGCTGTTTTTT.